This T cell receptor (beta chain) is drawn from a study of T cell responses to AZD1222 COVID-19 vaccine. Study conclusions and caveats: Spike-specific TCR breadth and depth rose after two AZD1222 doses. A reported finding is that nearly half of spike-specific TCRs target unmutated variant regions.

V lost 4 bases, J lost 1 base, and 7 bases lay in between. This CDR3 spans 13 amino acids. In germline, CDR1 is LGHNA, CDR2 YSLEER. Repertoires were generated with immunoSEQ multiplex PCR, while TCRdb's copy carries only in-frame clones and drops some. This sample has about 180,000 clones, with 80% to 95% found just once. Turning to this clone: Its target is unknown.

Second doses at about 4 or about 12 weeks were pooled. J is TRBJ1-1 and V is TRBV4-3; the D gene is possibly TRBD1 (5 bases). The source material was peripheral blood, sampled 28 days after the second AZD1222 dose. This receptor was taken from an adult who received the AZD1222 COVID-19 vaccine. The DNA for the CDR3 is TGCGCCAGCAGCCTGCAGGGGAACACTGAAGCTTTCTTT. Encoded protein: CASSLQGNTEAFF.